The 4 T cell receptor beta chains in this list originate from one sample, sequenced in a study of T-cell memory formation after mild COVID-19. TCRdb processed the 5' RACE reads anew with MiXCR; each CDR3 protein has one entry. The sample lists 250,000 to 300,000 distinct CDR3 sequences, 16% seen once, with 22% in the top ten. The sequencing sample was made of PBMCs or a T cell subset sorted from them (not recorded which). The receptors shown here come from a man aged 18 to 29 who had mild COVID-19 (a few samples of this study predate the infection). Cell type and time point are not known.

V usage is TRBV10-1 and J usage is TRBJ2-1, with D possibly called TRBD1 or TRBD2 (5 bases each). CDR3 length equals 14 residues. The V and J ends lost 4 bases and 5 bases respectively, with 12 bases between them. Germline lookup yields CDR1 WNHNN and CDR2 SYGVQD (reference sequence). CDR3 amino acids: CASSGGTAHNEQFF. As DNA, the CDR3 is TGCGCCAGCAGTGGGGGGACGGCTCACAATGAGCAGTTCTTC.

Ten or more counts support this clonotype. V gene TRBV5-1 combines with J gene TRBJ2-1, with TRBD2 matching over 9 bases. The germline gives CDR1 SGHRS, CDR2 YFSETQ. The junction had 12 bases not matched to a gene; V was cut back by 0 bases and J by 8 bases. The CDR3 is made up of 17 amino acids. The CDR3 is CASSLAAGGGAVDEQFF. The CDR3 DNA reads TGCGCCAGCAGCTTGGCGGCGGGCGGGGGGGCCGTCGATGAGCAGTTCTTC.

This clonotype was detected a few times. The rearrangement uses TRBV7-9 and TRBJ2-7; D remains ambiguous. The CDR3 runs 16 residues. Germline CDR1 reads SEHNR; CDR2 reads FQNEAQ (reference sequence). Between the trimmed V and J ends, which lost 5 bases and 2 bases, there was a span of 19 bases. The CDR3, as DNA: TGTGCCAGCAGCCCCCGCGGCGGCGGAAGAGCCTACGAGCAGTACTTC. It specifies CASSPRGGGRAYEQYF.

The sample holds a few counts of this clonotype. The chain combines TRBV7-2 with TRBJ2-3, with 13 nucleotides matching TRBD2. After removal of 5 bases from V and 4 bases from J, the junction contained 6 bases not matched to a gene. Germline-derived CDR1 and CDR2 are SGHTA and FQGNSA. This CDR3 region has 16 residues. The CDR3 region is CASSHTSGGAPDTQYF. Here the CDR3 DNA reads TGTGCCAGCAGCCATACTAGCGGGGGGGCCCCAGATACGCAGTATTTT.